Following are 20 T cell receptor beta chains from one sample sequenced in a study of blood T cell repertoires in COVID-19. Clones were read by immunoSEQ multiplex PCR, and TCRdb kept only the in-frame ones, dropping some. The sample yields about 60,000 clones, about 83% seen once. Input material: peripheral blood. The source is a human donor in a cohort sampled during active COVID-19.

The chain uses TRBV19 and TRBJ2-1; no firm D call. The CDR3 is 14 amino acids. The V gene lost 5 bases and the J gene lost 6 bases, with 14 bases spanning the gap. CDR1 LNHDA and CDR2 SQIVND come from the germline V gene (reference sequence). CDR3 sequence (DNA): TGTGCCAGTAGTGGTAGTTGGTCCGGCAATGAGCAGTTCTTC. Protein sequence: CASSGSWSGNEQFF.

This clone was detected a few times. This chain joins TRBV15 and TRBJ2-2; 9 nucleotides line up with TRBD2. Germline CDR1 reads LNHNV; CDR2 reads YYDKDF (reference sequence). Germline trimming cut 0 bases from V and 2 bases from J; bases unmatched to any gene: 7. The CDR3 spans 18 residues. CDR3 nucleotides: TGTGCCACCAGCAGAGATTTAGCGGGAGTAGGCAACACCGGGGAGCTGTTTTTT. It translates to CATSRDLAGVGNTGELFF.

The CDR3 DNA reads as TGTGCCAGCAGTTCTAGCGGGGCAGCCTACGAGCAGTACTTC. It is translated as CASSSSGAAYEQYF. This chain connects TRBV27 to TRBJ2-7, with TRBD2 matching over 9 bases. Germline values: CDR1 MNHEY, CDR2 SMNVEV (reference sequence). The trim removed 4 bases at V and 2 bases at J, leaving 3 bases unmatched. This CDR3 is 14 amino acids long.

J is TRBJ1-6 and V is TRBV27; D gene ambiguous. The germline V gene has CDR1 MNHEY and CDR2 SMNVEV (reference sequence). The CDR3 sequence is 14 residues long. V lost 5 bases to trimming and J lost 10 bases, with 15 bases between them. CDR3 DNA sequence: TGTGCCAGCAGTGCGAGGGAGTTTGGGTCACCCCTCCACTTT. Translating it yields CASSAREFGSPLHF.

This chain joins TRBV7-3 and TRBJ2-2; D is unresolved. Germline V gene sequence: CDR1 SGHTA, CDR2 FQGTGA. The germline V and J ends were trimmed by 2 bases and 0 bases, with 13 bases remaining between them. The length of the CDR3 is 17 residues. CDR3 loop: CASSLVFGSANTGELFF. The CDR3 region has the DNA TGTGCCAGCAGCTTAGTCTTTGGCAGTGCGAACACCGGGGAGCTGTTTTTT.

The chain carries TRBV28 and TRBJ1-6; a possible D gene is TRBD1 (6 bases). This CDR3 has 16 residues. CDR1 is MDHEN, CDR2 SYDVKM, per germline. V lost 8 bases to trimming and J lost 3 bases, with 17 bases between them. CDR3 amino acids: CASSPGTGLYNSPLHF. DNA of the CDR3: TGTGCCAGCTCCCCAGGAACAGGGCTCTATAATTCACCCCTCCACTTT.

The V and J genes are TRBV27 and TRBJ2-2; 10 nucleotides align to TRBD2. V was pared by 7 bases and J by 6 bases, with 11 bases of the junction left unmatched. Germline-derived CDR1 and CDR2 are MNHEY and SMNVEV (reference sequence). The CDR3 length is 16 residues. The CDR3 is CASTLFGLAGAGELFF. In nucleotides, the CDR3 is TGTGCCAGCACCCTGTTCGGTCTAGCGGGAGCCGGGGAGCTGTTTTTT.

In nucleotides, the CDR3 is TGTGCCAGCAGCACGAGGACAGGGAGAAGGAACACTGAAGCTTTCTTT. Translating it yields CASSTRTGRRNTEAFF. The V and J genes are TRBV7-2 and TRBJ1-1; 8 bases agree with TRBD1. Germline-derived CDR1 and CDR2 are SGHTA and FQGNSA. Losses at the gene ends were 5 bases for V and 1 base for J; bases not matched to a gene: 9. The CDR3 consists of 16 residues.

The chain combines TRBV3-1 (or the pseudogene TRBV3-2) with TRBJ1-1; D is perhaps TRBD1 (5 bases). The CDR3 is made up of 15 amino acids. Germline CDR1 is LGHDT and CDR2 is YNNKEL (reference sequence). Trimming left V 4 bases short and J 1 base short, with 13 bases between. The CDR3 here is CASSRGGQGNTEAFF. CDR3 sequence (DNA): TGTGCCAGCAGCCGGGGAGGGCAGGGGAACACTGAAGCTTTCTTT.

The chain carries TRBV19 and TRBJ1-5; 8 bases are a match to TRBD1. This CDR3 has 15 amino acids. Unmatched junction bases numbered 3, after V lost 4 bases and J lost 1 base. Germline CDR1 reads LNHDA; CDR2 reads SQIVND (reference sequence). In nucleotides, the CDR3 is TGTGCCAGTAGTACACAGGGGGGAAGCAATCAGCCCCAGCATTTT. This translates into CASSTQGGSNQPQHF.

This clone came up once. The chain carries TRBV18 and TRBJ1-5, with D possibly matching TRBD1 (5 bases). V lost 2 bases and J lost 5, with 10 bases in between. The CDR3 spans 14 residues. Germline V gives CDR1 KGHSH, CDR2 LQKENI. The CDR3 DNA follows: TGTGCCAGCTCACCAAATTCGGGGGATCAGCCCCAGCATTTT. Protein product: CASSPNSGDQPQHF.

This rearrangement joins TRBV27 to TRBJ2-7, with a tentative D call TRBD1 (5 bases). The germline gives CDR1 MNHEY, CDR2 SMNVEV (reference sequence). The CDR3 consists of 13 residues. V lost 3 bases and J 5 bases, leaving 11 bases between the germline ends. In DNA, the CDR3 is TGTGCCAGCAGTTTGTCTGGGGCGGACGAGCAGTACTTC. As protein: CASSLSGADEQYF.

This chain uses TRBV5-8 with TRBJ2-1, with D hard to call. V was pared by 3 bases and J by 0 bases, with 10 bases between. This CDR3 spans 15 amino acids. Germline CDR1 SGHTS, CDR2 YDEGEE. DNA of the CDR3: TGTGCCAGCAGCTCGGGTCTTAGCTCCTACAATGAGCAGTTCTTC. Translation: CASSSGLSSYNEQFF.

The chain is built from TRBV6-1 and TRBJ1-4; D unresolved. The V gene's germline CDR1 is MNHNS and CDR2 SASEGT. This CDR3 region has 13 residues. V dropped 2 bases and J dropped 7 bases, with 8 bases sitting between them. CDR3 in DNA: TGTGCCAGCAGTGAAAGGGAGGGTGAAAAACTGTTTTTT. Its translation: CASSEREGEKLFF.

This clone was seen only a few times. J is TRBJ2-1 and V is TRBV10-2, with 10 bases identical to TRBD2. This CDR3 has 15 amino acids. J lost 9 bases, V lost 4 bases, and 9 bases had no gene match. The germline V gene has CDR1 WSHSY and CDR2 SAAADI. CDR3: CASSASGGAWGEQFF. The CDR3 region has the DNA TGCGCCAGCAGTGCAAGCGGGGGGGCATGGGGTGAGCAGTTCTTC.

This clone was counted once. The V and J genes are TRBV4-3 and TRBJ2-1; TRBD2 is a possible D gene (6 bases). The V end was cut by 4 bases, the J end by 6 bases, with 10 bases between. The V gene's germline CDR1 is LGHNA and CDR2 YSLEER. This CDR3 is built from 13 residues. CDR3 DNA sequence: TGCGCCAGCAGCCTGGGGCGGGGCAATGAGCAGTTCTTC. Protein: CASSLGRGNEQFF.

There are a few counts of this clone. This chain joins TRBV10-3 and TRBJ2-7; TRBD2 is a possible D gene (5 bases). The V end lost 0 bases, the J end lost 2 bases, and 8 bases lay between the germline ends. Germline loops: CDR1 ENHRY, CDR2 SYGVKD. CDR3 length: 14 amino acids. The chain's CDR3 is CAISESRAAYEQYF. The CDR3 DNA reads as TGTGCCATCAGTGAGTCGAGGGCAGCCTACGAGCAGTACTTC.

The gene calls are TRBV29-1 and TRBJ2-4, with 9 positions matching TRBD1. The CDR3 consists of 13 residues. Looked up from germline, CDR1 is SQVTM and CDR2 is ANQGSEA. The J segment lost 1 base and the V segment lost 6 bases, leaving 1 base of the junction unmatched. CDR3 sequence: CSVGTGAKNIQYF. As DNA, the CDR3 is TGCAGCGTCGGGACAGGGGCCAAAAACATTCAGTACTTC.

This clone was recorded only once. The V and J genes are TRBV6-1 and TRBJ1-1, with D possibly being TRBD1 (5 bases). Germline V lookup: CDR1 MNHNS, CDR2 SASEGT. This CDR3 contains 13 residues. Deletions cut 2 bases from V and 11 bases from J, with 15 bases between. CDR3 residues: CASSEQGGRLAFF. The CDR3 DNA reads as TGTGCCAGCAGTGAACAGGGCGGTAGATTGGCTTTCTTT.

The chain combines TRBV5-4 with TRBJ1-2, with a tentative D call TRBD1 (5 bases). V dropped 4 bases and J dropped 8 bases, with 21 bases sitting between them. Looked up from germline, CDR1 is SGHNT and CDR2 is YYREEE (reference sequence). This CDR3 comprises 15 residues. The CDR3 spells CASSGRGRGIQGYTF. DNA for the CDR3: TGTGCCAGCAGCGGCCGGGGACGGGGGATTCAAGGCTACACCTTC.